Listed below are T cell receptor beta chains from one sample, sequenced in a study of blood T cell repertoires in COVID-19. TCRdb's copy holds only in-frame clones and misses some; the assay was immunoSEQ multiplex PCR. The sample includes about 200,000 clones, 86% of them seen just once. The sample taken for sequencing was peripheral blood. The receptors stem from a woman between 65 and 79 years old with acute or convalescent COVID-19. Both conserved end residues are trimmed from each CDR3.

V gene	J gene	CDR3 protein
TRBV5-6	TRBJ2-7	ASSLGGTAIYEQY
TRBV19	TRBJ1-2	ASRLGGAGYT
TRBV6-1	TRBJ2-7	ASSAGLAGGGYEQY
TRBV12-3/TRBV12-4	TRBJ1-1	ASSLGSVEAF
TRBV9	TRBJ1-6	ASSDDPRDTYNSPLH
TRBV10-3	TRBJ2-1	AISESTQGLGEQF
TRBV28	TRBJ1-2	ASSLLDRGAGLYGYT
TRBV2	TRBJ1-6	ASREQGSSPLH
TRBV6-4	TRBJ1-4	ASSDPPRTGANEKLF
TRBV27	TRBJ2-5	ASSLGLASQETQY
TRBV6-1	TRBJ1-5	ASSETPALLSNQPQH
TRBV25-1	TRBJ2-7	ASSEFGEQY
TRBV15	TRBJ2-1	ATSRDGGGTGDNEQF
TRBV2	TRBJ1-1	ASSLTGTGGYTEAF
TRBV5-1	TRBJ2-7	ASSLGQGSTYEQY
TRBV20-1	TRBJ1-4	SASGRATGGEKLF
TRBV2	TRBJ2-2	ASSNSLGGLF
TRBV19	TRBJ1-3	ASSSTGFSGNTIY
TRBV18	TRBJ2-7	ASSRDTYEQY
TRBV5-1	TRBJ1-3	ASSFGQATGNTIY
TRBV5-1	TRBJ1-1	ASSSMSGRMNTEAF
TRBV6-4	TRBJ2-2	ASSDRSWELF
TRBV2	TRBJ1-5	ASNGRLNQPQH
TRBV19	TRBJ1-4	ASSINRGNWNEKLF
TRBV6-5	TRBJ2-1	ASRGGGLGNEQF
TRBV11-2	TRBJ1-1	ASSSYRGAPEAF
TRBV7-6	TRBJ2-5	ASSSIRDLHRPETQY
TRBV5-1	TRBJ1-1	ASSLISMNTEAF
TRBV5-6	TRBJ2-7	ASSWWTGIKASEQY
TRBV21-1	TRBJ2-3	ASSKDPLAGASSTDTQY